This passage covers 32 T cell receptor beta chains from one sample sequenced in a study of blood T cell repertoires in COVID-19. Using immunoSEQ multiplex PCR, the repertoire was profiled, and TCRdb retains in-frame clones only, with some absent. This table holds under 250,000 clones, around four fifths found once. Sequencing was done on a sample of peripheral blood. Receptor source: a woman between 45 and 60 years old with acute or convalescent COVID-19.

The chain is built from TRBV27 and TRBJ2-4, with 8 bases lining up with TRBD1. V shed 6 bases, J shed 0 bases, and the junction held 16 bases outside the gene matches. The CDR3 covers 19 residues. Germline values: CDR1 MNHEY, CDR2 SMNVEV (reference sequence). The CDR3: CASRTLTGVPIEAKNIQYF. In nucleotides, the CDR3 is TGTGCCAGCAGGACCTTGACAGGGGTCCCAATCGAAGCCAAAAACATTCAGTACTTC.

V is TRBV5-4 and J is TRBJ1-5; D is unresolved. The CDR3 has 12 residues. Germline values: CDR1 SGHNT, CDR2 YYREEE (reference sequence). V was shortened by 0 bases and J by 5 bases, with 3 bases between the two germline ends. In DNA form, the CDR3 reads TGTGCCAGCAGCTTGGTCGATCAGCCCCAGCATTTT. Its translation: CASSLVDQPQHF. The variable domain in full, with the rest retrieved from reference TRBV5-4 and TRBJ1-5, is ETGVTQSPTHLIKTRGQQVTLRCSSQSGHNTVSWYQQALGQGPQFIFQYYREEENGRGNFPPRFSGLQFPNYSSELNVNALELDDSALYLCASSLVDQPQHFGDGTRLSIL.

The CDR3 coding sequence is TGTGCCTGGAGTGGTGACGGGAGGGCCAGAGATACGCAGTATTTT. Its protein product is CAWSGDGRARDTQYF. The gene calls are TRBV30 and TRBJ2-3; 8 bases are a match to TRBD2. Germline V gene data show CDR1 as GTSNPN and CDR2 as SVGIG (reference sequence). Unmatched junction bases numbered 8, after V lost 1 base and J lost 5 bases. The CDR3 totals 15 residues.

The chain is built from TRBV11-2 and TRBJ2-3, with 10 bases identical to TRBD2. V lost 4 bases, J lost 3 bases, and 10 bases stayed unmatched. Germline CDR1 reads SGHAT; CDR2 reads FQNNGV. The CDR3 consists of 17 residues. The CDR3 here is CASSSPGLAKSTDTQYF. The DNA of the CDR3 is TGTGCCAGCAGCTCGCCGGGACTAGCGAAGAGTACAGATACGCAGTATTTT.

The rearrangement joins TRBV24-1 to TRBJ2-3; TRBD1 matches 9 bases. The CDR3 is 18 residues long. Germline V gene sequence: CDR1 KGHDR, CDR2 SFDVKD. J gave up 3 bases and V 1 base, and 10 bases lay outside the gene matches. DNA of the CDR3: TGTGCCACCAGTGATTTACTAGGACAGGGGATCGAAACAGATACGCAGTATTTT. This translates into CATSDLLGQGIETDTQYF.

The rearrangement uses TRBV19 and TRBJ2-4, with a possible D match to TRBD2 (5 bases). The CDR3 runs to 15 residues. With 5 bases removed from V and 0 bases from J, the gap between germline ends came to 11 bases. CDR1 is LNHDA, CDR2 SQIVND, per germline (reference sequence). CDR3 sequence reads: CASSPDSLAKNIQYF. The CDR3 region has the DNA TGTGCCAGTAGTCCGGACTCTCTAGCCAAAAACATTCAGTACTTC.

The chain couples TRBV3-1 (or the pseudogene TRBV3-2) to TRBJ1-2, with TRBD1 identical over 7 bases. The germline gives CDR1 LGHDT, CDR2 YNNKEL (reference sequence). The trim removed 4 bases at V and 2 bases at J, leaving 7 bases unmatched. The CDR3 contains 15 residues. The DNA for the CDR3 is TGTGCCAGCAGCCCCCGGGACAGCTACAACTATGGCTACACCTTC. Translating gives CASSPRDSYNYGYTF.

The CDR3 DNA reads as TGTGCCAGCAGCCAAGATTTGAGACAGGGCGGTGAAAAACTGTTTTTT. This codes for CASSQDLRQGGEKLFF. The J gene is TRBJ1-4, the V gene TRBV14, with 7 bases matching TRBD1. Germline V gene lookup returns CDR1 SGHDN and CDR2 FVKESK. Trimming cost V 0 bases and J 7 bases; bases outside gene matches: 8. The CDR3 totals 16 residues.

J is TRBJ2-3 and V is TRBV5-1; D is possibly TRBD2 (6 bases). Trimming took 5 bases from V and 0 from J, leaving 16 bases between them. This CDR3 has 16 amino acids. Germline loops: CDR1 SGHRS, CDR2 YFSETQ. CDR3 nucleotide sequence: TGCGCCAGCAGTGAGCGGGCCCTAGGTAGCACAGATACGCAGTATTTT. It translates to CASSERALGSTDTQYF.

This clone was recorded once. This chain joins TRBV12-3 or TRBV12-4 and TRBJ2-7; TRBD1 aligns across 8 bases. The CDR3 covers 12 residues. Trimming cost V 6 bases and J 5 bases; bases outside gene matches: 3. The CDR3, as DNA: TGTGCCAGCAGGGACAGGGCGCACGAGCAGTACTTC. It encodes CASRDRAHEQYF.

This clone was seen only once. The CDR3 DNA follows: TGTGCCAGCAGTGAAGACAGGGCGGGTGAAAAACTGTTTTTT. It codes for CASSEDRAGEKLFF. V gene TRBV2 combines with J gene TRBJ1-4; TRBD1 is a possible D gene (6 bases). Germline CDR1 reads SNHLY; CDR2 reads FYNNEI. Trimming removed 1 base at V and 7 bases at J, with 10 bases between. This CDR3 region has 14 residues.

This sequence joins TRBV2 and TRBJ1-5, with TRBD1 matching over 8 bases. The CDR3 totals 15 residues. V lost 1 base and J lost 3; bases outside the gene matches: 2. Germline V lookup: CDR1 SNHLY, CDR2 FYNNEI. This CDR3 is CASSEDRGYNQPQHF. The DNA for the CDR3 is TGTGCCAGCAGTGAAGACAGGGGGTACAATCAGCCCCAGCATTTT.

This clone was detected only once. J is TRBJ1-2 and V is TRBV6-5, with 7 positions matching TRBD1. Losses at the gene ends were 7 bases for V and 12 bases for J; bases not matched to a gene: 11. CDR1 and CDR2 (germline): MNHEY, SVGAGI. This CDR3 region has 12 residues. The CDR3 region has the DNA TGTGCCAGCACCGTACAGGGGCAGGAAAACACCTTC. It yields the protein CASTVQGQENTF.

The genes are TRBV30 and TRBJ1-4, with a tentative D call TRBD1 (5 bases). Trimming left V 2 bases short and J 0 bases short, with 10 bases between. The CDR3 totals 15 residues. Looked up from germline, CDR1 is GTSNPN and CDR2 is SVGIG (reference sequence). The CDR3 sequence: CAWSQGQTTNEKLFF. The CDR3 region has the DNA TGTGCCTGGAGTCAGGGCCAGACAACTAATGAAAAACTGTTTTTT.

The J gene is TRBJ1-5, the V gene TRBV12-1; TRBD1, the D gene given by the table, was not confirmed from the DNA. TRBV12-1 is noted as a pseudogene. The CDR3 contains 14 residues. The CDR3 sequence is CASSRQGQDQPQHF. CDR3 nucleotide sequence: TGTGCCAGCAGCCGCCAAGGACAGGATCAGCCCCAGCATTTT.

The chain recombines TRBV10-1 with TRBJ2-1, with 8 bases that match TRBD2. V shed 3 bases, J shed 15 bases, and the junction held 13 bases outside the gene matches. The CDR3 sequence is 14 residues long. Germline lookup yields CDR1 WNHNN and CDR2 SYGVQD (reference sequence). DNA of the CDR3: TGCGCCAGCAGTGACCCGGACCGGGGGGGGAGACTGTTCTTC. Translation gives CASSDPDRGGRLFF.

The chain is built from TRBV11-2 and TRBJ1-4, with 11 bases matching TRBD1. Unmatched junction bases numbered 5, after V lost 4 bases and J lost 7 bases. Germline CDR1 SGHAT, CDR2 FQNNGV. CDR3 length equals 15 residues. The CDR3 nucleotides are TGTGCCAGCAGCTACGGACAGGGGGCGGGTGAAAAACTGTTTTTT. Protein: CASSYGQGAGEKLFF.

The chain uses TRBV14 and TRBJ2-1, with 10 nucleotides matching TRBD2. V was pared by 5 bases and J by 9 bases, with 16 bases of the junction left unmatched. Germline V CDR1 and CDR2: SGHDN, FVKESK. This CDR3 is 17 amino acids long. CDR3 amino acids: CASSSAPGTSAHAEQFF. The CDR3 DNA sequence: TGTGCCAGCAGCTCAGCTCCCGGGACTAGCGCTCACGCTGAGCAGTTCTTC.

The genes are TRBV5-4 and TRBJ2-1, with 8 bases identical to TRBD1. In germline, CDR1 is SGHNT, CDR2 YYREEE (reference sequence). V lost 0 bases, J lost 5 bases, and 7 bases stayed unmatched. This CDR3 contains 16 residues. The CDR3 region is CASSLERQGAHNEQFF. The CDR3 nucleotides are TGTGCCAGCAGCTTGGAGCGGCAGGGGGCCCACAATGAGCAGTTCTTC.

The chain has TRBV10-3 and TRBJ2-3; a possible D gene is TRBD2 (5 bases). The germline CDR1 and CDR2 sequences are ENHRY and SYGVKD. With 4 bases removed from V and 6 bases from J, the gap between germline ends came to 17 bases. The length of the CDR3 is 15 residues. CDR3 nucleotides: TGTGCCATCAGTGGAAACAAACTAGGGCGCGATACGCAGTATTTT. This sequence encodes CAISGNKLGRDTQYF.

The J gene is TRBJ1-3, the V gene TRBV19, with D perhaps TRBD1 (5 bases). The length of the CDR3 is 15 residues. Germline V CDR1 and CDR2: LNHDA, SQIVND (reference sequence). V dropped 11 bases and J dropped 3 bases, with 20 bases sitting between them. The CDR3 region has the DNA TGTGCCGCACCTCCGATGACAGTTCTTGGAAACACCATATATTTT. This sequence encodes CAAPPMTVLGNTIYF.

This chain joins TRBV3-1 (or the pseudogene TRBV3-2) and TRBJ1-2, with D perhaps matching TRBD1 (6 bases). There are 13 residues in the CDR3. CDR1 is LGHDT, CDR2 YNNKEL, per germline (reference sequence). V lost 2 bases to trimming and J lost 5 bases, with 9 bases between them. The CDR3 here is CASSQLQGYGYTF. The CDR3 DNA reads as TGTGCCAGCAGCCAACTACAGGGATATGGCTACACCTTC.

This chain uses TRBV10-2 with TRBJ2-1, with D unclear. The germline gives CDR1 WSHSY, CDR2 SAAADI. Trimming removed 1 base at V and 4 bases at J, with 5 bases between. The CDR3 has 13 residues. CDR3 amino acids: CASSEYYYNEQFF. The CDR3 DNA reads TGCGCCAGCAGTGAGTACTATTACAATGAGCAGTTCTTC.

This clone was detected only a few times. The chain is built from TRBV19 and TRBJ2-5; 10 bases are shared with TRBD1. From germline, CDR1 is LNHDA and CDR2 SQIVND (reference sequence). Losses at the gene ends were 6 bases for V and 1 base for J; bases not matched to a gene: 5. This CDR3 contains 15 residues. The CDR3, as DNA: TGTGCCAGTAGGGACGGACAGGGGGGCCAAGAGACCCAGTACTTC. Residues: CASRDGQGGQETQYF.

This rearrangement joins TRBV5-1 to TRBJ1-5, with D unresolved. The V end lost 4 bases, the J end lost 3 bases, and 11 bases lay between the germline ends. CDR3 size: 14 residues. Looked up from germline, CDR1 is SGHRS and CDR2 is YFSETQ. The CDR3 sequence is CASSPGIPNQPQHF. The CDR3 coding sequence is TGCGCCAGCAGCCCCGGGATTCCCAATCAGCCCCAGCATTTT.

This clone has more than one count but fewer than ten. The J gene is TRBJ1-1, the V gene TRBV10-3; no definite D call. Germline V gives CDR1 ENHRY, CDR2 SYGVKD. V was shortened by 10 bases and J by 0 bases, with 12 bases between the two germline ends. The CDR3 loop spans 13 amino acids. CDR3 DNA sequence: TGTGCCACCCTTCAGGATATGAACACTGAAGCTTTCTTT. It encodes CATLQDMNTEAFF.

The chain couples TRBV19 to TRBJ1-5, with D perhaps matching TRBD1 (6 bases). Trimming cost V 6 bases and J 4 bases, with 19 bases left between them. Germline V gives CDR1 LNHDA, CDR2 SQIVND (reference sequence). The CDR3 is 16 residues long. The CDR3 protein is CASSITGSWSNQPQHF. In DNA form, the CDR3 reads TGTGCCAGTAGCATTACAGGGAGTTGGTCAAATCAGCCCCAGCATTTT.

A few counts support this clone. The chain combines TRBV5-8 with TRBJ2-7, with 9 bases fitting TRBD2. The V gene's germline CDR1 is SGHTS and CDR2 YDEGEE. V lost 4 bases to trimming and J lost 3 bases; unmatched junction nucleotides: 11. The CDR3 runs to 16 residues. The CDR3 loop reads CASSRGQAGGDYEQYF. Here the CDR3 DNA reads TGTGCCAGCAGCCGTGGTCAAGCGGGAGGCGACTACGAGCAGTACTTC.

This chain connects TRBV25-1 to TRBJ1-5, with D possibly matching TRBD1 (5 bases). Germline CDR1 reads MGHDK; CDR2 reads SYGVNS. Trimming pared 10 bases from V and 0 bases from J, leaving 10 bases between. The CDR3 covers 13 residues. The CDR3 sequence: CAKTTVSNQPQHF. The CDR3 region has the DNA TGTGCCAAGACGACAGTTAGCAATCAGCCCCAGCATTTT.

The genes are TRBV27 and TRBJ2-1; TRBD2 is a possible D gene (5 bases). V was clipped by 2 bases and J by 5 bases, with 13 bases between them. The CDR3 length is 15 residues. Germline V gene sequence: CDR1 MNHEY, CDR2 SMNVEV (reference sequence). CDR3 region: CASSLGVTRDNEQFF. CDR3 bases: TGTGCCAGCAGTTTAGGGGTCACGCGGGACAATGAGCAGTTCTTC.

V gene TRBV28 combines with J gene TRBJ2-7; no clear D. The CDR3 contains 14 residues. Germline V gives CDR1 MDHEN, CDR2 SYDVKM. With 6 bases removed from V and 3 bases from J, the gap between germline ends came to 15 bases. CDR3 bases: TGTGCCAGCAGCTCCCCACCGACTGGCTACGAGCAGTACTTC. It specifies CASSSPPTGYEQYF. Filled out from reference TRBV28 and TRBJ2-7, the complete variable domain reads DVKVTQSSRYLVKRTGEKVFLECVQDMDHENMFWYRQDPGLGLRLIYFSYDVKMKEKGDIPEGYSVSREKKERFSLILESASTNQTSMYLCASSSPPTGYEQYFGPGTRLTVT.

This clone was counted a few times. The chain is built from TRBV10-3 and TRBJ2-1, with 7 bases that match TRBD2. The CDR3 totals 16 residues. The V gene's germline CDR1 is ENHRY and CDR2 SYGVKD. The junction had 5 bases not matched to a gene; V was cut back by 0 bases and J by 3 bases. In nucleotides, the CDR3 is TGTGCCATCAGTGAGTCGACTAGCAGCTACTACAATGAGCAGTTCTTC. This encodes CAISESTSSYYNEQFF.